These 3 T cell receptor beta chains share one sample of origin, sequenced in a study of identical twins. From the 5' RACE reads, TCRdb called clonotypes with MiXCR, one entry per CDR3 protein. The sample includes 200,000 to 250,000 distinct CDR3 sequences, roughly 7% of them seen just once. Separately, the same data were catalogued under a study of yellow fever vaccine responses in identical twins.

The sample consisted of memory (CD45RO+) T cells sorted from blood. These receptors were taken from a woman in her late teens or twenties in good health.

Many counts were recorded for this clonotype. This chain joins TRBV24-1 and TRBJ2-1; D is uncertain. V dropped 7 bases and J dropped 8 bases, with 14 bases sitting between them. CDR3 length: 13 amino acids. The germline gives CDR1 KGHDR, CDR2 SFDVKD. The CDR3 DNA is TGTGCCACCAGGGGTAGCAGCCCGCATGAGCAGTTCTTC. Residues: CATRGSSPHEQFF.

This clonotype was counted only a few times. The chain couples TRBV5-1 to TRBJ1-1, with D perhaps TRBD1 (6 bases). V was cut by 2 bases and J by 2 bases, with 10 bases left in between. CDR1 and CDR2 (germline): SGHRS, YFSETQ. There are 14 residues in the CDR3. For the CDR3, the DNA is TGCGCCAGCAGCTTCTCGGACAGTAACACTGAAGCTTTCTTT. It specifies CASSFSDSNTEAFF.

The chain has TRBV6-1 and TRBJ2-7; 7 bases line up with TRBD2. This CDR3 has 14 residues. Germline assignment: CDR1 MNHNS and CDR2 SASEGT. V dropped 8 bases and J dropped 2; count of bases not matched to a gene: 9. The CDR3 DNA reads TGTGCCAGCGACACGGGGGGAGGGGCCTACGAGCAGTACTTC. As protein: CASDTGGGAYEQYF.